The rows below give T cell receptor beta chains drawn from one sample of a study of cytomegalovirus exposure and HLA in healthy donors. Generated by immunoSEQ multiplex PCR, the TCRdb table keeps only in-frame clones and is missing some. The table lists approximately 160,000 clones, approximately 62% of them singletons. Sequenced sample: PBMCs. The receptors originated from a middle-aged man in good health and CMV-seronegative. The CDR3 runs from the conserved cysteine through the conserved F or W. D genes are given only for firm matches. Rows may omit the clone size; those that give it use once, few, many or a size class.

d_call: TRBD1; clone_size: NA; v_call: TRBV4-3; j_call: TRBJ2-7; cdr3_nt: TGCGCCAGCAGCCAAGAAGAACAGGGGGCATACGAGCAGTACTTC; cdr3_aa: CASSQEEQGAYEQYF
d_call: TRBD1; clone_size: NA; v_call: TRBV13; j_call: TRBJ2-2; cdr3_nt: TGTGCCAGCAGCTCTGAGGGACAGGGGGCTAACACCGGGGAGCTGTTTTTT; cdr3_aa: CASSSEGQGANTGELFF
d_call: TRBD1; clone_size: NA; v_call: TRBV5-1; j_call: TRBJ1-2; cdr3_nt: TGCGCCAGCAGCTACGACAGGGTAGAAAATGGGAACTATGGCTACACCTTC; cdr3_aa: CASSYDRVENGNYGYTF
d_call: NA; clone_size: NA; v_call: TRBV18; j_call: TRBJ1-1; cdr3_nt: TGTGCCAGCTCCCACATGGGGGCTGAGACTGAAGCTTTCTTT; cdr3_aa: CASSHMGAETEAFF
d_call: NA; clone_size: NA; v_call: TRBV9; j_call: TRBJ1-5; cdr3_nt: TGTGCCAGCAGCCCAGGAAATAGCAATCAGCCCCAGCATTTT; cdr3_aa: CASSPGNSNQPQHF
d_call: NA; clone_size: NA; v_call: TRBV2; j_call: TRBJ2-1; cdr3_nt: TGTGCCAGCAGTGCCCAGGGGAGCTCCTACAATGAGCAGTTCTTC; cdr3_aa: CASSAQGSSYNEQFF
d_call: TRBD1; clone_size: NA; v_call: TRBV4-3; j_call: TRBJ1-6; cdr3_nt: TGCGCCAGCAGCCTGAGCGGACAGGGGGTCTTCCCATATAATTCACCCCTCCACTTT; cdr3_aa: CASSLSGQGVFPYNSPLHF
d_call: TRBD1; clone_size: once; v_call: TRBV7-9; j_call: TRBJ2-2; cdr3_nt: TGTGCCAGCAGCTCGGGACAGGGGCAGAAGAACACCGGGGAGCTGTTTTTT; cdr3_aa: CASSSGQGQKNTGELFF
d_call: NA; clone_size: once; v_call: TRBV29-1; j_call: TRBJ2-7; cdr3_nt: TGCAGCGTTGCAGGACAGACCCCCTACGAGCAGTACTTC; cdr3_aa: CSVAGQTPYEQYF
d_call: NA; clone_size: few; v_call: TRBV7-6; j_call: TRBJ1-6; cdr3_nt: TGTGCCAGCAGCTTAGCAGCCGAGGGTTCACCCCTCCACTTT; cdr3_aa: CASSLAAEGSPLHF
d_call: TRBD1; clone_size: few; v_call: TRBV5-1; j_call: TRBJ2-7; cdr3_nt: TGCGCCAGCAGCTTGGGGGGACAGGGGGGGTTCTACGAGCAGTACTTC; cdr3_aa: CASSLGGQGGFYEQYF
d_call: NA; clone_size: few; v_call: TRBV5-6; j_call: TRBJ2-7; cdr3_nt: TGTGCCAGCAGTCTCTGGGGGCACGAGCAGTACTTC; cdr3_aa: CASSLWGHEQYF
d_call: TRBD1; clone_size: once; v_call: TRBV7-8; j_call: TRBJ1-2; cdr3_nt: TGTGCCAGCAGCCCTACAGGGGGCACTAGGGGCTACACCTTC; cdr3_aa: CASSPTGGTRGYTF
d_call: TRBD1; clone_size: NA; v_call: TRBV7-6; j_call: TRBJ1-6; cdr3_nt: TGTGCCAGCAGCTTATACAGGGGGGGTAATTCACCCCTCCACTTT; cdr3_aa: CASSLYRGGNSPLHF
d_call: NA; clone_size: NA; v_call: TRBV19; j_call: TRBJ2-7; cdr3_nt: TGTGCCAGTAGTTCATGGGACTCCTCCTACGAGCAGTACTTC; cdr3_aa: CASSSWDSSYEQYF
d_call: TRBD2; clone_size: NA; v_call: TRBV28; j_call: TRBJ2-7; cdr3_nt: TGTGCCAGCACCCCCCGCGGGGGGACCTCCTACGAGCAGTACTTC; cdr3_aa: CASTPRGGTSYEQYF
d_call: NA; clone_size: NA; v_call: TRBV12-5; j_call: TRBJ2-2; cdr3_nt: TGTGCTAGTGGTTTGTCCCCGGGACTCGGCTACACCGGGGAGCTGTTTTTT; cdr3_aa: CASGLSPGLGYTGELFF
d_call: TRBD1; clone_size: NA; v_call: TRBV27; j_call: TRBJ2-5; cdr3_nt: TGTGCCAGCAGTTTACAGGGACAGGGGTGGAAGACCCAGTACTTC; cdr3_aa: CASSLQGQGWKTQYF
d_call: TRBD1; clone_size: NA; v_call: TRBV19; j_call: TRBJ2-2; cdr3_nt: TGTGCCAGTACCTTGAGACAGGGGGGGAACACCGGGGAGCTGTTTTTT; cdr3_aa: CASTLRQGGNTGELFF
d_call: TRBD1; clone_size: NA; v_call: TRBV7-9; j_call: TRBJ2-7; cdr3_nt: TGTGCCAGCAGCTTAGGGGACAGGGGCCCCTACGAGCAGTACTTC; cdr3_aa: CASSLGDRGPYEQYF
d_call: NA; clone_size: NA; v_call: TRBV19; j_call: TRBJ2-7; cdr3_nt: TGTGCCAGTACCGCCCGGGGGGCCCACGAGCAGTACTTC; cdr3_aa: CASTARGAHEQYF
d_call: TRBD2; clone_size: once; v_call: TRBV10-3; j_call: TRBJ2-5; cdr3_nt: TGTGCCATCAGTGGAACTAGCGGGGGGGACCAAGAGACCCAGTACTTC; cdr3_aa: CAISGTSGGDQETQYF
d_call: NA; clone_size: NA; v_call: TRBV9; j_call: TRBJ2-3; cdr3_nt: TGTGCCAGCAGCGTAGTGGGGGGTGGGGGGACAGATACGCAGTATTTT; cdr3_aa: CASSVVGGGGTDTQYF
d_call: NA; clone_size: NA; v_call: TRBV15; j_call: TRBJ1-1; cdr3_nt: TGTGCCACCAGCAGAGATCCGGGGGTGAACACTGAAGCTTTCTTT; cdr3_aa: CATSRDPGVNTEAFF
d_call: NA; clone_size: NA; v_call: TRBV7-2; j_call: TRBJ2-7; cdr3_nt: TGTGCCAGCAGCGCCGGGAGCAGGGAAGTTCACGAGCAGTACTTC; cdr3_aa: CASSAGSREVHEQYF
d_call: TRBD2; clone_size: NA; v_call: TRBV7-2; j_call: TRBJ2-5; cdr3_nt: TGTGCCAGCAGCTTGTCCTTTCCGGGGGGGCCGGGAGAGACCCAGTACTTC; cdr3_aa: CASSLSFPGGPGETQYF
d_call: TRBD2; clone_size: medium-sized; v_call: TRBV4-1; j_call: TRBJ2-1; cdr3_nt: TGCGCCACTGCGGGACTAGCGGGCTTCCGCTCCTACAATGAGCAGTTCTTC; cdr3_aa: CATAGLAGFRSYNEQFF
d_call: NA; clone_size: NA; v_call: TRBV5-1; j_call: TRBJ1-2; cdr3_nt: TGCGCCAGCAGCTTGGTGGGTAGGGGATTAGATGGCTACACCTTC; cdr3_aa: CASSLVGRGLDGYTF
d_call: TRBD1; clone_size: few; v_call: TRBV7-9; j_call: TRBJ2-3; cdr3_nt: TGTGCCAGCAGCTTTGGACAGGGGAGAGGTACGCAGTATTTT; cdr3_aa: CASSFGQGRGTQYF
d_call: NA; clone_size: NA; v_call: TRBV13; j_call: TRBJ2-6; cdr3_nt: TGTGCCAGCAGCCCCCCCACTGGGGCCAACGTCCTGACTTTC; cdr3_aa: CASSPPTGANVLTF
d_call: TRBD1; clone_size: few; v_call: TRBV4-1; j_call: TRBJ1-1; cdr3_nt: TGCGCCAGCAGCTCGGGACAGGGCGACACTGAAGCTTTCTTT; cdr3_aa: CASSSGQGDTEAFF
d_call: TRBD2; clone_size: once; v_call: TRBV28; j_call: TRBJ2-1; cdr3_nt: TGTGCCAGCAGTTTAGAACTAGCGGGGCGCAATGAGCAGTTCTTC; cdr3_aa: CASSLELAGRNEQFF
d_call: NA; clone_size: NA; v_call: TRBV6-1; j_call: TRBJ2-1; cdr3_nt: TGTGCCAGCAGTGTACTTGCTAACAGGGGGGGCTCCTACAATGAGCAGTTCTTC; cdr3_aa: CASSVLANRGGSYNEQFF
d_call: TRBD1; clone_size: NA; v_call: TRBV5-1; j_call: TRBJ1-2; cdr3_nt: TGCGCCAGCAGCTTTGCACAGGGGAGCTATGGCTACACCTTC; cdr3_aa: CASSFAQGSYGYTF
d_call: NA; clone_size: NA; v_call: TRBV19; j_call: TRBJ2-2; cdr3_nt: TGTGCCAGTAGTATCCCCGGCGGGACCGGGGAGCTGTTTTTT; cdr3_aa: CASSIPGGTGELFF
d_call: NA; clone_size: NA; v_call: TRBV19; j_call: TRBJ1-1; cdr3_nt: TGTGCCAGTAGTGCGACATACACTGAAGCTTTCTTT; cdr3_aa: CASSATYTEAFF
d_call: TRBD1; clone_size: NA; v_call: TRBV29-1; j_call: TRBJ1-3; cdr3_nt: TGCAGCGTTAGGACAGGGGGCTCTGGAAACACCGTATATTTT; cdr3_aa: CSVRTGGSGNTVYF
d_call: TRBD1; clone_size: NA; v_call: TRBV2; j_call: TRBJ1-1; cdr3_nt: TGTGCCAGCATGGGACAGGGGGGGACTGAAGCTTTCTTT; cdr3_aa: CASMGQGGTEAFF
d_call: NA; clone_size: few; v_call: TRBV7-8; j_call: TRBJ2-7; cdr3_nt: TGTGCCAGCAGCTTAATGGCGGGGCGCTCCTACGAGCAGTACTTC; cdr3_aa: CASSLMAGRSYEQYF
d_call: NA; clone_size: once; v_call: TRBV6-5; j_call: TRBJ2-7; cdr3_nt: TGTGCCAGCAGTTACTCCAGGCGCACGGGGGAGCAGTACTTC; cdr3_aa: CASSYSRRTGEQYF
d_call: TRBD2; clone_size: NA; v_call: TRBV2; j_call: TRBJ2-1; cdr3_nt: TGTGCCAGCAGTGATGGGACGGGAGGATACAATGAGCAGTTCTTC; cdr3_aa: CASSDGTGGYNEQFF
d_call: NA; clone_size: NA; v_call: TRBV7-2; j_call: TRBJ2-5; cdr3_nt: TGTGCCAGCAGCTTAGGGGCTAGCCACGAGACCCAGTACTTC; cdr3_aa: CASSLGASHETQYF
d_call: TRBD1; clone_size: NA; v_call: TRBV19; j_call: TRBJ1-5; cdr3_nt: TGTGCCAGTAGTTTGGGACAGGTTAACAATCAGCCCCAGCATTTT; cdr3_aa: CASSLGQVNNQPQHF
d_call: NA; clone_size: NA; v_call: TRBV14; j_call: TRBJ2-1; cdr3_nt: TGTGCCAGCAGCCAAGGGAGGGGGCCAAACCATGAGCAGTTCTTC; cdr3_aa: CASSQGRGPNHEQFF
d_call: NA; clone_size: NA; v_call: TRBV28; j_call: TRBJ1-4; cdr3_nt: TGTGCCAGCAGTTTCCGCTTAAACCTAGGAGAAAAACTGTTTTTT; cdr3_aa: CASSFRLNLGEKLFF
d_call: TRBD2; clone_size: many; v_call: TRBV7-9; j_call: TRBJ2-3; cdr3_nt: TGTGCCAGCAGCTCAAAGAGACTAGCGGGGGGGACAGATACGCAGTATTTT; cdr3_aa: CASSSKRLAGGTDTQYF
d_call: TRBD1; clone_size: NA; v_call: TRBV7-9; j_call: TRBJ1-4; cdr3_nt: TGTGCCAGCAGCTACGGACAGGGGTGGGATAAACTGTTTTTT; cdr3_aa: CASSYGQGWDKLFF
d_call: NA; clone_size: NA; v_call: TRBV7-9; j_call: TRBJ1-2; cdr3_nt: TGTGCCAGCAGCTTGGAGTACCGATCGGATGGCTACACCTTC; cdr3_aa: CASSLEYRSDGYTF
d_call: TRBD2; clone_size: NA; v_call: TRBV28; j_call: TRBJ2-5; cdr3_nt: TGTGCCAGCAGTTCTCTCTCTTGGAGGGGAGGGCAAGAGACCCAGTACTTC; cdr3_aa: CASSSLSWRGGQETQYF
d_call: NA; clone_size: few; v_call: TRBV19; j_call: TRBJ1-5; cdr3_nt: TGTGCCAGTAGTATAGGAAGAGCCGGCAATCAGCCCCAGCATTTT; cdr3_aa: CASSIGRAGNQPQHF
d_call: NA; clone_size: NA; v_call: TRBV7-8; j_call: TRBJ2-7; cdr3_nt: TGTGCCAGCAGCGTCAGAGGACAGTCGCTCTACGAGCAGTACTTC; cdr3_aa: CASSVRGQSLYEQYF
d_call: TRBD1; clone_size: NA; v_call: TRBV5-1; j_call: TRBJ2-1; cdr3_nt: TGCGCCAGCAGCTTGGTAGGCAGGGGGCAGGAAAATGAGCAGTTCTTC; cdr3_aa: CASSLVGRGQENEQFF
d_call: TRBD1; clone_size: NA; v_call: TRBV27; j_call: TRBJ1-1; cdr3_nt: TGTGCCAGCAGTTTCCCGACAGGGAAGGGAGGAACTGAAGCTTTCTTT; cdr3_aa: CASSFPTGKGGTEAFF
d_call: TRBD1; clone_size: NA; v_call: TRBV10-3; j_call: TRBJ1-1; cdr3_nt: TGTGCCATCAGCCCAATCCCAACAGGGGGTACTGAAGCTTTCTTT; cdr3_aa: CAISPIPTGGTEAFF
d_call: NA; clone_size: NA; v_call: TRBV4-1; j_call: TRBJ2-7; cdr3_nt: TGCGCCAGCAGCCAAGGCTCACAGGGAGTCTACGAGCAGTACTTC; cdr3_aa: CASSQGSQGVYEQYF